The clone carrying this T cell receptor (beta chain) has a count of ten or more. Its antigen is unidentified. The CDR3 has 13 amino acids. Germline V gene lookup returns CDR1 SSHAT and CDR2 FNYEAQ (reference sequence). V lost 6 bases, J lost 0 bases, and 3 bases lay in between. This sample is drawn from a study of post-analysis software for immune sequencing data. Study at large: As for disease course, relapsing-remitting, secondary progressive and progressive-relapsing multiple sclerosis were all included.

Study-wide points: By F measure, samples from a shared preparation batch strongly co-clustered. Patients showed TRBV5-6, TRBV5-1 and TRBV20-1 among five TRBV segments more frequent than in controls. Significantly decreased normalized Chao1 diversity was recorded for multiple sclerosis patients relative to controls.

Every TCR beta cDNA library bore unique molecular identifiers. A population of 1 to 10 million T cells gave rise to about half a million cDNA molecules. TCRdb reprocessed the PCR reads with MiXCR, giving one entry per CDR3 protein. This sample has about 760,000 distinct CDR3 sequences, with 30% found just once. The sample consisted of blood. The chain joins TRBV7-7 to TRBJ2-6; D is undetermined. The clonotype was recovered from a girl aged 10 to 17 with multiple sclerosis. The CDR3 sequence is CASRSSGANVLTF. CDR3 DNA sequence: TGTGCCAGCAGGTCCTCTGGGGCCAACGTCCTGACTTTC.